The 10 T cell receptor beta chains below all came from one sample that was sequenced in a study of shared clonotypes between healthy human individuals. Measured with immunoSEQ multiplex PCR; TCRdb has only the in-frame clones, and not every one. The sample contains 1.6 million or so clones, 98% of which appear only once. The sequenced sample was naive CD4+ T cells sorted from blood. Subset here: CD45RA+ positively selected. Source of these receptors: a man under 40 in good health.

This chain connects TRBV2 to TRBJ1-5; D uncertain. CDR1 and CDR2 (germline): SNHLY, FYNNEI. The CDR3 is made up of 15 amino acids. V was pared by 7 bases and J by 2 bases, with 15 bases between. This chain's CDR3 is CASMFRPPGNQPQHF. The CDR3 DNA reads as TGTGCCAGCATGTTTAGGCCTCCGGGCAATCAGCCCCAGCATTTT.

CDR3 nucleotides: TGTGCCAGCAGTTTCGGAAGGGTTCAGCCCCAGCATTTT. Translated, it gives CASSFGRVQPQHF. This rearrangement joins TRBV27 to TRBJ1-5; D uncertain. V was cut by 3 bases and J by 6 bases, with 9 bases left in between. From germline, CDR1 is MNHEY and CDR2 SMNVEV (reference sequence). The CDR3 length is 13 residues.

Of note for this clone: Other DNA sequences of this sample code for an identical CDR3. The V call is TRBV5-1, the J call TRBJ1-4, with 10 bases matching TRBD1. V lost 0 bases, J lost 8 bases, and 4 bases stayed unmatched. The CDR3 has 15 residues. Germline lookup yields CDR1 SGHRS and CDR2 YFSETQ. The CDR3 sequence: CASSLAGTGEEKLFF. The CDR3 DNA is TGCGCCAGCAGCTTGGCCGGGACAGGGGAGGAAAAACTGTTTTTT.

Comment on this clone: Additional DNA sequences in this sample encode the identical CDR3. The chain combines TRBV5-1 with TRBJ2-3; no firm D call. Trimming cost V 1 base and J 3 bases, with 3 bases left between them. CDR1 is SGHRS, CDR2 YFSETQ, per germline. The CDR3 covers 12 residues. The CDR3 loop is CASSLRTDTQYF. The CDR3 DNA sequence: TGCGCCAGCAGCTTGCGGACAGATACGCAGTATTTT.

The V and J genes are TRBV7-2 and TRBJ2-7; 9 nucleotides align to TRBD2. CDR3 size: 15 residues. Germline V gene data show CDR1 as SGHTA and CDR2 as FQGNSA. After removal of 2 bases from V and 3 bases from J, the junction contained 5 bases not matched to a gene. The CDR3 here is CASSLRTSVFYEQYF. CDR3 nucleotide sequence: TGTGCCAGCAGCTTAAGGACTAGCGTCTTCTACGAGCAGTACTTC.

Only one count was recorded for this clone. The chain employs TRBV10-3 and TRBJ2-7; 13 nucleotides align to TRBD2. This CDR3 has 15 residues. CDR1 and CDR2 (germline): ENHRY, SYGVKD. V lost 7 bases to trimming and J lost 2 bases; unmatched junction nucleotides: 5. CDR3 DNA sequence: TGTGCCATCACCCCGACTAGCGGGAGGACCTACGAGCAGTACTTC. Amino acid sequence: CAITPTSGRTYEQYF.

The rearrangement joins TRBV14 to TRBJ2-2, with a weak D call TRBD1 (6 bases). Trimming took 4 bases from V and 2 from J, leaving 14 bases between them. The germline V gene has CDR1 SGHDN and CDR2 FVKESK. The CDR3 runs to 16 residues. The CDR3 sequence: CASSRGQLFNTGELFF. DNA of the CDR3: TGTGCCAGCAGCCGCGGACAGCTCTTTAACACCGGGGAGCTGTTTTTT.

The rearrangement uses TRBV7-3 and TRBJ2-1; the match to TRBD2 covers 7 bases. The junction had 3 bases not matched to a gene; V was cut back by 5 bases and J by 5 bases. Per the germline V gene, CDR1 is SGHTA and CDR2 is FQGTGA. The CDR3 is made up of 13 amino acids. The chain's CDR3 is CASSASGNNEQFF. The CDR3 nucleotides read TGTGCCAGCAGCGCTAGCGGAAACAATGAGCAGTTCTTC.

V usage is TRBV6-1 and J usage is TRBJ2-7; the D gene is possibly TRBD1 (5 bases). The CDR3 has 13 amino acids. The germline V and J ends were trimmed by 0 bases and 7 bases, with 10 bases remaining between them. CDR1 MNHNS and CDR2 SASEGT come from the germline V gene. CDR3 DNA sequence: TGTGCCAGCAGTGAAGCCCAGGGTGTTGAGCAGTACTTC. Translating gives CASSEAQGVEQYF.

This clone was picked up one time. The rearrangement joins TRBV7-9 to TRBJ2-7; D remains ambiguous. The CDR3 contains 12 residues. Between the trimmed V and J ends, which lost 1 base and 2 bases, there was a span of 3 bases. Germline CDR1 and CDR2: SEHNR and FQNEAQ (reference sequence). CDR3 bases: TGTGCCAGCAGCTTAGGGACCTACGAGCAGTACTTC. Translated: CASSLGTYEQYF. The variable domain in full, with the rest retrieved from reference TRBV7-9 and TRBJ2-7, is DTGVSQNPRHKITKRGQNVTFRCDPISEHNRLYWYRQTLGQGPEFLTYFQNEAQLEKSRLLSDRFSAERPKGSFSTLEIQRTEQGDSAMYLCASSLGTYEQYFGPGTRLTVT.